This T cell receptor (beta chain) comes out of a study of human T cells and chemical hapten exposure. V lost 6 bases to trimming and J lost 4 bases; unmatched junction nucleotides: 7. Germline V gene lookup returns CDR1 SNHLY and CDR2 FYNNEI. This CDR3 region has 14 residues. Specified time point: pre-sensitization, week 0. Sample treatment: therapeutic diphenylcyclopropenone sensitization with weekly scalp DPC. This clonotype was detected many times. MiXCR was run by TCRdb on the RACE reads, yielding one entry per CDR3 protein. The sample has approximately 370,000 distinct CDR3 sequences, over 5% seen once.

The receptor's source is a young woman with alopecia areata. Some clones in this sample may be carry-over from other donors' samples. The starting material was whole blood, obtained in connection with sensitization to the hapten diphenylcyclopropenone (DPC). The chain uses TRBV2 and TRBJ2-3; TRBD2 matches 7 bases. The CDR3 region is CASRREGLADTQYF. In DNA, the CDR3 is TGTGCCAGCAGGAGGGAGGGGCTGGCAGATACGCAGTATTTT. Full variable domain (remainder filled in from reference TRBV2 and TRBJ2-3): EPEVTQTPSHQVTQMGQEVILRCVPISNHLYFYWYRQILGQKVEFLVSFYNNEISEKSEIFDDQFSVERPDGSNFTLKIRSTKLEDSAMYFCASRREGLADTQYFGPGTRLTVL.